The source of this T cell receptor beta chain is a study of vaccination and CD4 T cells after COVID-19. Study-wide context: Each post-COVID sample was drawn after diagnosis, and the median interval was roughly 97 days (range 35 to 161). Stimulation of the cells used overlapping spike peptide pools from SARS-CoV-2 and from the common cold coronaviruses HCoV-NL63, HCoV-OC43 and HCoV-229E.

Study results and limitations: With convalescent patients, a median about 84% of reactive clones emerged solely after vaccination.

A word on this clonotype: The antigen is not known.

Treatment given: roughly 11-day PBMC culture with coronavirus spike peptide pools or control peptides (ViraFEST assay). An Oncomine TCR Beta short-read assay was used to sequence the DNA from cultured CD4+ T cells. The template was genomic DNA from cultured CD4+ T cells. MiXCR, applied by TCRdb to the PCR reads, yields one record per CDR3 protein. Among about 20,000 distinct CDR3 sequences listed, 55% were seen once. In germline, CDR1 is ENHRY, CDR2 SYGVKD. There are 15 residues in the CDR3. After removal of 0 bases from V and 4 bases from J, the junction contained 4 bases not matched to a gene. J is TRBJ2-3 and V is TRBV10-3; TRBD2 matches at 7 bases. This clonotype was obtained from a human donor who had recovered from COVID-19. The sequencing sample was made of CD4+ T cells from blood, cultured in vitro. The CDR3 here is CAISESGGVADTQYF. The CDR3 DNA is TGTGCCATCAGTGAGTCGGGGGGGGTGGCAGATACGCAGTATTTT.